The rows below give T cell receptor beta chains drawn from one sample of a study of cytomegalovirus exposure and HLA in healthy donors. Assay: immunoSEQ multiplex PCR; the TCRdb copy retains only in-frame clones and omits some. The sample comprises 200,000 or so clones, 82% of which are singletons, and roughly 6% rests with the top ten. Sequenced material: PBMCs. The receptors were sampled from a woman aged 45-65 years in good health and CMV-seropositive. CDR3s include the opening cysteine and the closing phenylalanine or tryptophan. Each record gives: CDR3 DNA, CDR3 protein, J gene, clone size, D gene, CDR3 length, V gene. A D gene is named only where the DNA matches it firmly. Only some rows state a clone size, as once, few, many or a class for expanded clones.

CDR3nt: TGTGCCAGCAGCAGAGGGGGCCAGCAGCCCCAGCATTTT
CDR3aa: CASSRGGQQPQHF
j_gene: TRBJ1-5
abundance: -
d_gene: TRBD1
len: 13
v_gene: TRBV7-8

CDR3nt: TGTGCCAGCAGTTACTCTGGGGGGGGCACTGAAGCTTTCTTT
CDR3aa: CASSYSGGGTEAFF
j_gene: TRBJ1-1
abundance: -
d_gene: -
len: 14
v_gene: TRBV6-5

CDR3nt: TGTGCCAGCAGCTTACAGGGGACTGGGGCCAACGTCCTGACTTTC
CDR3aa: CASSLQGTGANVLTF
j_gene: TRBJ2-6
abundance: -
d_gene: -
len: 15
v_gene: TRBV11-2

CDR3nt: TGTGCCAGCATTTTTTTCGGGACAGGGCGGGGGAACACTGAAGCTTTCTTT
CDR3aa: CASIFFGTGRGNTEAFF
j_gene: TRBJ1-1
abundance: -
d_gene: TRBD1
len: 17
v_gene: TRBV2

CDR3nt: TGTGCCATCACCCCGGGACAGGGTCGCGACGAGCAGTACTTC
CDR3aa: CAITPGQGRDEQYF
j_gene: TRBJ2-7
abundance: -
d_gene: TRBD1
len: 14
v_gene: TRBV10-3

CDR3nt: TGTGCGGCAACTGGCGGGGGGGCATTCACCGGGGAGCTGTTTTTT
CDR3aa: CAATGGGAFTGELFF
j_gene: TRBJ2-2
abundance: -
d_gene: TRBD2
len: 15
v_gene: TRBV19

CDR3nt: TGCAGCGTTGAAAGGCCGACAGTCGCTCAAGAGACCCAGTACTTC
CDR3aa: CSVERPTVAQETQYF
j_gene: TRBJ2-5
abundance: -
d_gene: -
len: 15
v_gene: TRBV29-1

CDR3nt: TGTGCCAGCAGTTTGGCCGGGACAGGGGTCGAGCACTATGGCTACACCTTC
CDR3aa: CASSLAGTGVEHYGYTF
j_gene: TRBJ1-2
abundance: few
d_gene: TRBD1
len: 17
v_gene: TRBV28

CDR3nt: TGTGCCAGCAGGTACACCCTTTACAATGAGCAGTTCTTC
CDR3aa: CASRYTLYNEQFF
j_gene: TRBJ2-1
abundance: -
d_gene: -
len: 13
v_gene: TRBV28

CDR3nt: TGTGCCAGCAGTTACTCGAACGGGTTTAGCGGCTACACCTTC
CDR3aa: CASSYSNGFSGYTF
j_gene: TRBJ1-2
abundance: -
d_gene: -
len: 14
v_gene: TRBV6-6

CDR3nt: TGTGCCAGCAGAAGAAGACAGGGCTTGAACACTGAAGCTTTCTTT
CDR3aa: CASRRRQGLNTEAFF
j_gene: TRBJ1-1
abundance: -
d_gene: TRBD1
len: 15
v_gene: TRBV2

CDR3nt: TGCGCCAGCAGCCAAGTGGGCGGGAGGGGTGAAAAACTGTTTTTT
CDR3aa: CASSQVGGRGEKLFF
j_gene: TRBJ1-4
abundance: -
d_gene: -
len: 15
v_gene: TRBV4-1

CDR3nt: TGCGCCAGCAGCCGGGACAGGGGCCACGAGCAGTACTTC
CDR3aa: CASSRDRGHEQYF
j_gene: TRBJ2-7
abundance: -
d_gene: TRBD1
len: 13
v_gene: TRBV10-1

CDR3nt: TGTGCCAGCAGCTTTCCGGGACTAATAGGCCCCGGGGAGCTGTTTTTT
CDR3aa: CASSFPGLIGPGELFF
j_gene: TRBJ2-2
abundance: few
d_gene: TRBD2
len: 16
v_gene: TRBV11-2

CDR3nt: TGTGCCAGCAGTGAAACAGGGGGTGTTCAGCCCCAGCATTTT
CDR3aa: CASSETGGVQPQHF
j_gene: TRBJ1-5
abundance: -
d_gene: TRBD1
len: 14
v_gene: TRBV27